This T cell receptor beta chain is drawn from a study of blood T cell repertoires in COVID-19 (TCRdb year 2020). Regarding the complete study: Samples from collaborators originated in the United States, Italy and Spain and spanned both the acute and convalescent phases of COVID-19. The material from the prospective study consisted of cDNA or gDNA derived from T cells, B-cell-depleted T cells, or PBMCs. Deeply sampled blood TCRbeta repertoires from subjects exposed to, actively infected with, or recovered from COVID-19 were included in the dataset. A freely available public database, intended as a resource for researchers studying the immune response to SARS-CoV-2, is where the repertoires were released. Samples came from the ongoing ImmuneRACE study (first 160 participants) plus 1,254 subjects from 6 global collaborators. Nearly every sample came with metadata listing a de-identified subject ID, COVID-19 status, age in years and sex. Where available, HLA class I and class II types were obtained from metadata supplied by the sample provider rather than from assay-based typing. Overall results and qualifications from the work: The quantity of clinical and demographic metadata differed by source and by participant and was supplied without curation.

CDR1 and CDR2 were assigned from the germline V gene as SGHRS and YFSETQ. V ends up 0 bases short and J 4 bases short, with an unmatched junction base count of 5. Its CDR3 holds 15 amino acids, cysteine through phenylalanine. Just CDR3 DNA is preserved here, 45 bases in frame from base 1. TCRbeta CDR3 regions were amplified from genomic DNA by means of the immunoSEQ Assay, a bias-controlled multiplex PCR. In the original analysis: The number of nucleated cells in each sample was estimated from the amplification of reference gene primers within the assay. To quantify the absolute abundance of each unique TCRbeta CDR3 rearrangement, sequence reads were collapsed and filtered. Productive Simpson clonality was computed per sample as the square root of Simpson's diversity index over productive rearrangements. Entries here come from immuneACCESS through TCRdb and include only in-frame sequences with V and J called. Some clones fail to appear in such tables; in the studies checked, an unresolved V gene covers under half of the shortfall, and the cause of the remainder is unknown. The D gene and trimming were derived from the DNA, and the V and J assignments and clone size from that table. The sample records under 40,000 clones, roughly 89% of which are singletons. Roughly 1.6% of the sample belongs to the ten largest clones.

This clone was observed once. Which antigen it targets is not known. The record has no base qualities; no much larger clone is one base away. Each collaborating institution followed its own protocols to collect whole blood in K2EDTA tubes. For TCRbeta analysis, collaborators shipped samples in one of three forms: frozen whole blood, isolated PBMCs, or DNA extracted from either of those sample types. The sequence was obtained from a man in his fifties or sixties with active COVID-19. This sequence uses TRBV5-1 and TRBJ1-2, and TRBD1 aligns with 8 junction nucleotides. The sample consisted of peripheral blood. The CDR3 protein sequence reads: CASSLVSGGTYGYTF. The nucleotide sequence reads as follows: TGCGCCAGCAGCTTGGTTTCAGGGGGCACCTATGGCTACACCTTC. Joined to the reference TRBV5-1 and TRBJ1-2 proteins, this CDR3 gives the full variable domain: KAGVTQTPRYLIKTRGQQVTLSCSPISGHRSVSWYQQTPGQGLQFLFEYFSETQRNKGNFPGRFSGRQFSNSRSEMNVSTLELGDSALYLCASSLVSGGTYGYTFGSGTRLTVV.